The 9 T cell receptor beta chains below come from one sample, sequenced in a study of blood T cell repertoires in COVID-19. Libraries were prepared by immunoSEQ multiplex PCR; TCRdb keeps only in-frame clonotypes and omits some of them. The sample lists 65,000 to 85,000 clones; 90% were seen once. The sequenced sample consisted of peripheral blood. All receptors come from a human donor in a cohort sampled during active COVID-19.

V usage is TRBV29-1 and J usage is TRBJ2-7; 7 bases map to TRBD1. Germline CDR1 and CDR2: SQVTM and ANQGSEA. J was trimmed by 2 bases and V by 5 bases; bases with no gene match: 6. The CDR3 length is 13 residues. This CDR3 is CSVRQGPTYEQYF. The CDR3 DNA sequence: TGCAGCGTTCGACAGGGACCTACCTACGAGCAGTACTTC.

The chain has TRBV18 and TRBJ1-5; TRBD1 is a possible D gene (6 bases). This CDR3 is built from 17 residues. V was shortened by 3 bases and J by 0 bases, with 15 bases between the two germline ends. The germline gives CDR1 KGHSH, CDR2 LQKENI. The CDR3 sequence: CASSPDQGLASNQPQHF. CDR3 DNA sequence: TGTGCCAGCTCACCTGACCAGGGGTTGGCTAGCAATCAGCCCCAGCATTTT. The full variable domain, its missing parts supplied by reference TRBV18 and TRBJ1-5, is NAGVMQNPRHLVRRRGQEARLRCSPMKGHSHVYWYRQLPEEGLKFMVYLQKENIIDESGMPKERFSAEFPKEGPSILRIQQVVRGDSAAYFCASSPDQGLASNQPQHFGDGTRLSIL.

The chain combines TRBV28 with TRBJ1-1; D is unclear. Trimming pared 6 bases from V and 0 bases from J, leaving 8 bases between. CDR1 is MDHEN, CDR2 SYDVKM, per germline. The length of the CDR3 is 13 residues. CDR3 in DNA: TGTGCCAGCAGAGCTGACATGAACACTGAAGCTTTCTTT. Encoded protein: CASRADMNTEAFF.

The chain couples TRBV7-3 to TRBJ1-1; D gene unclear. V dropped 2 bases and J dropped 6 bases, with 10 bases sitting between them. The V gene's germline CDR1 is SGHTA and CDR2 FQGTGA. This CDR3 has 13 residues. CDR3 nucleotides: TGTGCCAGCAGCTTAGAGGTATCGGCTGAAGCTTTCTTT. Its protein product is CASSLEVSAEAFF.

The V gene is TRBV4-1, the J gene TRBJ2-5; 10 bases match TRBD1. CDR1 and CDR2 (germline): MGHRA, YSYEKL. With 3 bases clipped from V and 3 bases from J, the junction kept 7 bases outside the gene matches. This CDR3 spans 16 amino acids. The CDR3 coding sequence is TGCGCCAGCAGCCATTCCGGGACAGGGGTGAAAGAGACCCAGTACTTC. Translation: CASSHSGTGVKETQYF.

This chain uses TRBV19 with TRBJ1-1; 7 positions agree with TRBD1. Per germline, CDR1 LNHDA and CDR2 SQIVND (reference sequence). This CDR3 contains 17 residues. With V trimmed by 3 bases and J by 4 bases, 14 bases remained unmatched. CDR3 loop: CASSMPGQETSSTEAFF. The CDR3 nucleotides read TGTGCCAGTAGTATGCCCGGACAGGAGACCTCGAGCACTGAAGCTTTCTTT. The whole variable domain, remainder taken from reference TRBV19 and TRBJ1-1, is DGGITQSPKYLFRKEGQNVTLSCEQNLNHDAMYWYRQDPGQGLRLIYYSQIVNDFQKGDIAEGYSVSREKKESFPLTVTSAQKNPTAFYLCASSMPGQETSSTEAFFGQGTRLTVV.

This clone came up a few times. V gene TRBV5-4 combines with J gene TRBJ2-7; maybe TRBD2 (6 bases). This CDR3 has 15 amino acids. Looked up from germline, CDR1 is SGHNT and CDR2 is YYREEE (reference sequence). V shed 5 bases and J shed 1 base, with 16 bases lying between them. CDR3 in DNA: TGTGCCAGCAGGCTGCTTGGGACTGGTTCCTACGAGCAGTACTTC. This gives the protein CASRLLGTGSYEQYF.

This clone came up once. The chain joins TRBV5-1 to TRBJ1-1; TRBD1 matches 7 bases. The J segment lost 5 bases and the V segment lost 0 bases, leaving 7 bases of the junction unmatched. The CDR3 spans 15 residues. Looked up from germline, CDR1 is SGHRS and CDR2 is YFSETQ. The CDR3 loop reads CASSLEPGGDTEAFF. Here the CDR3 DNA reads TGCGCCAGCAGCTTGGAACCAGGGGGTGATACTGAAGCTTTCTTT.

The chain joins TRBV11-2 to TRBJ1-2; 10 nucleotides line up with TRBD1. Germline V gene lookup returns CDR1 SGHAT and CDR2 FQNNGV. CDR3 size: 16 residues. Trimming removed 0 bases from V and 7 bases from J; junction bases left unmatched: 8. CDR3 coding DNA: TGTGCCAGCAGCTTAGATCTAGCGGGACAGGGGTTTGGCTACACCTTC. Amino acid sequence: CASSLDLAGQGFGYTF. The full variable domain, with the rest looked up from reference TRBV11-2 and TRBJ1-2, is EAGVAQSPRYKIIEKRQSVAFWCNPISGHATLYWYQQILGQGPKLLIQFQNNGVVDDSQLPKDRFSAERLKGVDSTLKIQPAKLEDSAVYLCASSLDLAGQGFGYTFGSGTRLTVV.